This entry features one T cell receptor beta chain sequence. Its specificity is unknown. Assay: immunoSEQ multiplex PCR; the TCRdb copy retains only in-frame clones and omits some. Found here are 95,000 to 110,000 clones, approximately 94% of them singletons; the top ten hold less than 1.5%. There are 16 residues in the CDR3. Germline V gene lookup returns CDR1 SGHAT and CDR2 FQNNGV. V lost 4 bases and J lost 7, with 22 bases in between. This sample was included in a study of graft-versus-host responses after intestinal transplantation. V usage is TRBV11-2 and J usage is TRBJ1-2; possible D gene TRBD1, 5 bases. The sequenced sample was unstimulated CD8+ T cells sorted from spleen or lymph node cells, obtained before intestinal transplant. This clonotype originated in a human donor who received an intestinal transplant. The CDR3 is CASSSLKGTRRGGYTF. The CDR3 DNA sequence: TGTGCCAGCAGCTCCCTCAAGGGGACTCGGAGGGGTGGCTACACCTTC.